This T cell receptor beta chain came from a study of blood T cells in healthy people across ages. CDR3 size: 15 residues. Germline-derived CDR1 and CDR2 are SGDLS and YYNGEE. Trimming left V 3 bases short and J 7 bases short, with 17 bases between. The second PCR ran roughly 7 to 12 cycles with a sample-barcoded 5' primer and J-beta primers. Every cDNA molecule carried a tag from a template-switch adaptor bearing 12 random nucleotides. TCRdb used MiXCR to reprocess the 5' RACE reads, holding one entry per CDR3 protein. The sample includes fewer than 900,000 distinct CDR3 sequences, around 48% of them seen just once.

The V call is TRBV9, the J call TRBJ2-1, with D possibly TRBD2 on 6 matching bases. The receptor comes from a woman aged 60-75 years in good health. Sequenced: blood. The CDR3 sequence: CASSAGTRASNEQFF. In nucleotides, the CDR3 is TGTGCCAGCAGCGCCGGGACTCGCGCTTCAAATGAGCAGTTCTTC.